The T cell receptor beta chain described here comes from a study of shared clonotypes between healthy human individuals. Study-wide context: Two women and a few men aged 18 to 49 served as donors.

Under the authors' procedure: ImmunoSEQ sequences covered only the junction and lacked quality scores; filtering therefore differed. Libraries were prepared by immunoSEQ multiplex PCR; TCRdb keeps only in-frame clonotypes and omits some of them. That table supplies the V and J calls and clone size; D and trimming were determined from the DNA. The sample has 2 million to 3 million clones; approximately 94% are singletons. Study-level results: At large depth, rarefaction still showed sorted-subset sequencing to be incomplete.

The CDR3 is 13 residues long. Between the trimmed V and J ends, which lost 6 bases and 6 bases, there was a span of 13 bases. Germline CDR1 and CDR2: SGHTA and FQGTGA. A remark on this clone: The antigen remains unidentified.

The investigators split CD4+ cells into a CD45RA+ naive subset and a CD45RA-negative memory subset. V is TRBV7-3 and J is TRBJ2-3; D might be TRBD1 or TRBD2, each matching 5 bases. The sample comprised naive CD4+ T cells from PBMCs. Subset defined: CD45RA+ positively selected. The receptor's source is a man younger than 30 in good health. Some clones in this sample may be carry-over from other donors' samples. The CDR3 DNA is TGTGCCAGCAGTGTGGGGGAGCCGGATACGCAGTATTTT. Translated: CASSVGEPDTQYF.